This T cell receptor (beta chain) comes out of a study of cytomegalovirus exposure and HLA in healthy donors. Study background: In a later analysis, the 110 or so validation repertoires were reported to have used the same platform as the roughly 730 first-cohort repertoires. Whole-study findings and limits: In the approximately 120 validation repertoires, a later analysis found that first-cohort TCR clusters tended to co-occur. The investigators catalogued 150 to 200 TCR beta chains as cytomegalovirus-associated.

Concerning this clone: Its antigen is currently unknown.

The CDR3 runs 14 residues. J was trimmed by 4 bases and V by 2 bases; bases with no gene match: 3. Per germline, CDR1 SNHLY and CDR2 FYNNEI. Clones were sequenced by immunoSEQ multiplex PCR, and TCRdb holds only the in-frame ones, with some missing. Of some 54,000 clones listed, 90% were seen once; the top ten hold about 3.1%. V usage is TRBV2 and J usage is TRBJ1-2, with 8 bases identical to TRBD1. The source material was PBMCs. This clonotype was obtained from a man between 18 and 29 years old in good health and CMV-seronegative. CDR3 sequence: CASSEPGGSYGYTF. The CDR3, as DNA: TGTGCCAGCAGTGAACCAGGGGGCTCCTATGGCTACACCTTC.